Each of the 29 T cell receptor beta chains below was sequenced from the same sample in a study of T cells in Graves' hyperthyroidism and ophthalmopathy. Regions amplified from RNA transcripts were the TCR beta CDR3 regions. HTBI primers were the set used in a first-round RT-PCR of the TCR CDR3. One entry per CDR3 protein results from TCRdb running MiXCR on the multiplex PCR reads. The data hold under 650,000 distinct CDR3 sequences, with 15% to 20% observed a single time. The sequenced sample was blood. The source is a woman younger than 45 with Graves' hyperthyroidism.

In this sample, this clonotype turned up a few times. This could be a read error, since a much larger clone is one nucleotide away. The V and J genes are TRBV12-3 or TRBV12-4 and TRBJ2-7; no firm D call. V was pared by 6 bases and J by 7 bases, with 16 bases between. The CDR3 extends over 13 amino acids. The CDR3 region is CASRPRPALEQYF. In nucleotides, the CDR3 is TGTGCCAGCAGACCGCGACCAGCTTTGGAGCAGTACTTC.

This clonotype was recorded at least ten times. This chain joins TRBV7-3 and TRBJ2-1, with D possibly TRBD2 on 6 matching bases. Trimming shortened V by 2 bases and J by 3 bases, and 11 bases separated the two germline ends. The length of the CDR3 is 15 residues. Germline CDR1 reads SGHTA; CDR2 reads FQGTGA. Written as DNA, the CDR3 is TGTGCCAGCAGCTTATCTATCGGGAGCTACAATGAGCAGTTCTTC. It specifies CASSLSIGSYNEQFF.

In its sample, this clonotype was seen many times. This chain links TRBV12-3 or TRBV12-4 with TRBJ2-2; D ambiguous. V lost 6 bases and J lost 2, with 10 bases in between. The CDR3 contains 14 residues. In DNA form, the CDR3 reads TGTGCCAGCAGGACCGACGGTAACACCGGGGAGCTGTTTTTT. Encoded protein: CASRTDGNTGELFF.

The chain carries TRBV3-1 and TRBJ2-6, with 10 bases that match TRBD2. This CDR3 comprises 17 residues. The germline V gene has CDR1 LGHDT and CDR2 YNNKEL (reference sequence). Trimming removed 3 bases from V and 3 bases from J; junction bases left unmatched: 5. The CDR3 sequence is CASSHLAGVDGANVLTF. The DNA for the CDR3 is TGTGCCAGCAGCCATCTAGCGGGAGTAGATGGGGCCAACGTCCTGACTTTC.

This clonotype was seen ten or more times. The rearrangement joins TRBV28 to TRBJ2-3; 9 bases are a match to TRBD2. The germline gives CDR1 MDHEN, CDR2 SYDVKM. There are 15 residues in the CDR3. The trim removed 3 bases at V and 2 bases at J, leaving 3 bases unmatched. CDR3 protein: CASSFLAGDTDTQYF. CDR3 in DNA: TGTGCCAGCAGTTTTTTAGCGGGAGACACAGATACGCAGTATTTT.

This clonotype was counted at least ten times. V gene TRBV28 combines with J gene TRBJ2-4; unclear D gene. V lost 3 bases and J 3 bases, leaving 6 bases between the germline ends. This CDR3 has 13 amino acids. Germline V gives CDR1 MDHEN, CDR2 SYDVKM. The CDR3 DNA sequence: TGTGCCAGCAGTTTCGGTGGCAAAAACATTCAGTACTTC. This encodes CASSFGGKNIQYF. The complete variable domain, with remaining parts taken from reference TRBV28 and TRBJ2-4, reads DVKVTQSSRYLVKRTGEKVFLECVQDMDHENMFWYRQDPGLGLRLIYFSYDVKMKEKGDIPEGYSVSREKKERFSLILESASTNQTSMYLCASSFGGKNIQYFGAGTRLSVL.

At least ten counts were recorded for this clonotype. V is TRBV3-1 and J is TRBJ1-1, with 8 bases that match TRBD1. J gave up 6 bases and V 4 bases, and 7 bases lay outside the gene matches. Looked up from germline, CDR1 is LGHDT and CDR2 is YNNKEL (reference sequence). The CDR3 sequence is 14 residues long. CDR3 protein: CASSPDRGGSEAFF. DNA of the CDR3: TGTGCCAGCAGCCCCGACAGGGGAGGGTCTGAAGCTTTCTTT.

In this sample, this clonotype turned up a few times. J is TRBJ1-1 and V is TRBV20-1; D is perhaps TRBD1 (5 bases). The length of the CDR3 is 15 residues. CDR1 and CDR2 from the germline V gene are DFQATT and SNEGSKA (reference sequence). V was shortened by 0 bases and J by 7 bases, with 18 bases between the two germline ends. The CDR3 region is CSARDWSVGTVEAFF. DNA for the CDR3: TGCAGTGCTAGAGATTGGTCAGTGGGGACGGTTGAAGCTTTCTTT.

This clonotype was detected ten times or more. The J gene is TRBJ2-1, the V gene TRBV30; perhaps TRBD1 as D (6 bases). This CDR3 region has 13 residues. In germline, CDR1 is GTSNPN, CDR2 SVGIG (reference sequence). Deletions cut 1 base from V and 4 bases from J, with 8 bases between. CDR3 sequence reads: CAWSGTVYNEQFF. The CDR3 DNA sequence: TGTGCCTGGAGTGGGACAGTATACAATGAGCAGTTCTTC.

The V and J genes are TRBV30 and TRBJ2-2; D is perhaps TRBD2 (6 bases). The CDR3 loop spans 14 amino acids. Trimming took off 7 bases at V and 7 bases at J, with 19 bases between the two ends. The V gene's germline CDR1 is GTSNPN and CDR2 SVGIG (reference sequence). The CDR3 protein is CASTAGGTIGELFF. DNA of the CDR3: TGTGCCTCAACGGCGGGCGGGACGATCGGGGAGCTGTTTTTT.

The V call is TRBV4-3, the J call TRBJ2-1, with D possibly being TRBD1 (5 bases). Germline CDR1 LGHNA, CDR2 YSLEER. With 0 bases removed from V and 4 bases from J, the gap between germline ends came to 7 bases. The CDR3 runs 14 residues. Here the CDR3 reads CASSQDTGYNEQFF. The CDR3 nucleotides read TGCGCCAGCAGCCAAGATACAGGTTACAATGAGCAGTTCTTC.

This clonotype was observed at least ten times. DNA of the CDR3: TGTGCCAGCAGTTTGGGGACAGGGACCGAGCAGTACTTC. This encodes CASSLGTGTEQYF. V is TRBV12-3 or TRBV12-4 and J is TRBJ2-7; 9 positions match TRBD1. This CDR3 contains 13 residues. Unmatched junction bases numbered 3, after V lost 3 bases and J lost 6 bases.

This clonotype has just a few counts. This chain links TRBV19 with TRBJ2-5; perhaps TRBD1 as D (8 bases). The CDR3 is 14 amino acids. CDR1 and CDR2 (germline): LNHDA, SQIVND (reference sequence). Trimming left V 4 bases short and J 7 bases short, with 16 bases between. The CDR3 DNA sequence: TGTGCCAGTAGTACTTTAACAGGGGGGGTGACCCAGTACTTC. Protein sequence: CASSTLTGGVTQYF. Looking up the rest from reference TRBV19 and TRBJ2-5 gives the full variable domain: DGGITQSPKYLFRKEGQNVTLSCEQNLNHDAMYWYRQDPGQGLRLIYYSQIVNDFQKGDIAEGYSVSREKKESFPLTVTSAQKNPTAFYLCASSTLTGGVTQYFGPGTRLLVL.

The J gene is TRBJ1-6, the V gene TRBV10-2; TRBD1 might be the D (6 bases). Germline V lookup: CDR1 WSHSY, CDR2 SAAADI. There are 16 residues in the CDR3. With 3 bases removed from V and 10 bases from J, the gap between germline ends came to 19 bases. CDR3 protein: CASSDWGAKVGSPLHF. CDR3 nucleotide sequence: TGCGCCAGCAGTGATTGGGGGGCAAAAGTTGGCTCACCCCTCCACTTT.

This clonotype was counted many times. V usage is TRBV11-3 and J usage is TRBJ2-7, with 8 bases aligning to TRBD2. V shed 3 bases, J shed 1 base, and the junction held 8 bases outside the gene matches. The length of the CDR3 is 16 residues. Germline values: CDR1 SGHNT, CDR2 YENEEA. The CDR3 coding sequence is TGTGCCAGCAGCTTCTCCGCCGGACTAGCTTCCTACGAGCAGTACTTC. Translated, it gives CASSFSAGLASYEQYF. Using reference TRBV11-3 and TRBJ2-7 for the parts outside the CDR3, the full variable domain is EAGVVQSPRYKIIEKKQPVAFWCNPISGHNTLYWYLQNLGQGPELLIRYENEEAVDDSQLPKDRFSAERLKGVDSTLKIQPAELGDSAVYLCASSFSAGLASYEQYFGPGTRLTVT.

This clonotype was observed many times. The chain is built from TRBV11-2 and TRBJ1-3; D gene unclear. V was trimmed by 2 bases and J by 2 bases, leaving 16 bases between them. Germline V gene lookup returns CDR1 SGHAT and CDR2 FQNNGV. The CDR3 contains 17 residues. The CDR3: CASSLLAGTRPGNTIYF. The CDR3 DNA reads TGTGCCAGCAGCTTACTGGCCGGAACCCGCCCTGGAAACACCATATATTTT.

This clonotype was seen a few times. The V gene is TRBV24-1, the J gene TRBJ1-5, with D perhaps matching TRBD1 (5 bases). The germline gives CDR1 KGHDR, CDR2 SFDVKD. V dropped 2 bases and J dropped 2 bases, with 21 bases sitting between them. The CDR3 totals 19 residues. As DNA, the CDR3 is TGTGCCACCAGTGATTCAACCTCCGGGGCCGAAGTAGGCAATCAGCCCCAGCATTTT. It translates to CATSDSTSGAEVGNQPQHF.

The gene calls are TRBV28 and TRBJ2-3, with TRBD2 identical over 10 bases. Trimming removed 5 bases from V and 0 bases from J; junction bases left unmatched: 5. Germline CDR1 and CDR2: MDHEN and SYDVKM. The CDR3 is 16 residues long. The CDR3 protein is CASSTLAGTSTDTQYF. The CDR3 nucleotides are TGTGCCAGCAGTACACTAGCGGGGACTAGCACAGATACGCAGTATTTT.

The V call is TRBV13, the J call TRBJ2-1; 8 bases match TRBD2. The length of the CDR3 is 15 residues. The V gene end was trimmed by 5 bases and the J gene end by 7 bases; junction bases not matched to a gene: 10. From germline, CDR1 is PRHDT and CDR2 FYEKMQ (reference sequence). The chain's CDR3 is CASSDPGLEGNEQFF. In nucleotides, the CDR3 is TGTGCCAGCAGCGATCCGGGACTAGAGGGGAATGAGCAGTTCTTC. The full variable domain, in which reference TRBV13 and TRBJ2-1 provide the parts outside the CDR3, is AAGVIQSPRHLIKEKRETATLKCYPIPRHDTVYWYQQGPGQDPQFLISFYEKMQSDKGSIPDRFSAQQFSDYHSELNMSSLELGDSALYFCASSDPGLEGNEQFFGPGTRLTVL.

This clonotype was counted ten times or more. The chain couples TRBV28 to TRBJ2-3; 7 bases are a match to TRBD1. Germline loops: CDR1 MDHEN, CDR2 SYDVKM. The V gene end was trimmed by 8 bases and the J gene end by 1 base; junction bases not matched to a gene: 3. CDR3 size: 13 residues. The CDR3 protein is CASRQGGTDTQYF. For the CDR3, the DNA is TGTGCCAGCCGACAGGGAGGCACAGATACGCAGTATTTT.

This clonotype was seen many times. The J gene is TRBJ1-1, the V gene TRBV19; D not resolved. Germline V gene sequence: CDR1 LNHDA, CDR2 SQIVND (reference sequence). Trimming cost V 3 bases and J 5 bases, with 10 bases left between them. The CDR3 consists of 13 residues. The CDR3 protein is CASSMVMGTEAFF. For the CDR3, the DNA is TGTGCCAGTAGTATGGTGATGGGTACTGAAGCTTTCTTT.

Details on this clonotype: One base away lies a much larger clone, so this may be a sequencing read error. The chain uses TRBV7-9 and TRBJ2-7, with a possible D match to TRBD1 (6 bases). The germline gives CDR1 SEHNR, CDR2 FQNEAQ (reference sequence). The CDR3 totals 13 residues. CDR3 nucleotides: TGTTCCAGCAGTTCAACCTCAGGGGCCGAGCAGTACTTC. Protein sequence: CSSSSTSGAEQYF. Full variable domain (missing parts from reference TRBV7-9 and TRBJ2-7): DTGVSQNPRHKITKRGQNVTFRCDPISEHNRLYWYRQTLGQGPEFLTYFQNEAQLEKSRLLSDRFSAERPKGSFSTLEIQRTEQGDSAMYLCSSSSTSGAEQYFGPGTRLTVT.

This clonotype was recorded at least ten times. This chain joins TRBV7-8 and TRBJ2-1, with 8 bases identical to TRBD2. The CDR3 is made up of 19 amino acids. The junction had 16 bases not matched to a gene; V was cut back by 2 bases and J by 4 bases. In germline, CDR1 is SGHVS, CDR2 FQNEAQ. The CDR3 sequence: CASSLLSAPPGTRYNEQFF. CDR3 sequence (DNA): TGTGCCAGCAGCTTATTATCAGCTCCCCCCGGGACTAGATACAATGAGCAGTTCTTC.

CDR3 amino acids: CASSQIPANTEAFF. The CDR3 DNA reads TGCGCCAGCAGCCAAATCCCAGCGAACACTGAAGCTTTCTTT. V usage is TRBV5-1 and J usage is TRBJ1-1; D gene uncertain. The V gene lost 4 bases and the J gene lost 1 base, with 11 bases spanning the gap. From germline, CDR1 is SGHRS and CDR2 YFSETQ. The CDR3 loop spans 14 amino acids.

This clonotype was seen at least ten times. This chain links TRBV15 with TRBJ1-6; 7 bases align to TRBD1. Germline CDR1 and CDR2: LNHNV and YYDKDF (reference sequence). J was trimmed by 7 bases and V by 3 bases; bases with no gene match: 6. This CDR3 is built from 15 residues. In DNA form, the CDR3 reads TGTGCCACCAGCAGGATTGACAGGGAGAATTCACCCCTCCACTTT. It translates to CATSRIDRENSPLHF.

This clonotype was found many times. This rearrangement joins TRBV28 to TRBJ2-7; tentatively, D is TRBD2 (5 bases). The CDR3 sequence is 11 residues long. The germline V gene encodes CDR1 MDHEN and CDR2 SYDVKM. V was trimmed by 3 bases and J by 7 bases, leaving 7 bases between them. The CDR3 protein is CASSLRREQYF. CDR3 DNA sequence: TGTGCCAGCAGTTTGAGGAGGGAGCAGTACTTC.

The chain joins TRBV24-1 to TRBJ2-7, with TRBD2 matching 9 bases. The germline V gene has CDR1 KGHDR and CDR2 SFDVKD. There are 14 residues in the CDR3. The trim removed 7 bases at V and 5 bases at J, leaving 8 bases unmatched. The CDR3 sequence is CATRREGPVDEQYF. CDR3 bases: TGTGCCACCAGGCGGGAGGGTCCCGTCGACGAGCAGTACTTC.

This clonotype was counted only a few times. The DNA of the CDR3 is TGCAGTGCTACTACAGGGTCGGGCTATGGCTACACCTTC. This sequence encodes CSATTGSGYGYTF. The J gene is TRBJ1-2, the V gene TRBV20-1, with a weak D call TRBD1 (6 bases). V was pared by 4 bases and J by 4 bases, with 13 bases between. This CDR3 contains 13 residues. Germline assignment: CDR1 DFQATT and CDR2 SNEGSKA (reference sequence).

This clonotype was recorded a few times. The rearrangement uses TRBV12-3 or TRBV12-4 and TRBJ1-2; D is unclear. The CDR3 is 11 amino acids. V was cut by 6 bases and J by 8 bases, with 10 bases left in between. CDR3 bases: TGTGCCAGCAGAGCGGGAAGCGGCTACACCTTC. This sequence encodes CASRAGSGYTF.